Listed below are T cell receptor beta chains from one sample, sequenced in a study of blood T cell repertoires in COVID-19. Here immunoSEQ multiplex PCR was the method, and the copy in TCRdb shows in-frame clones only, minus some. Of roughly 190,000 clones listed, roughly 80% were seen once; the top ten hold approximately 6.9%. The sequencing input was peripheral blood. Receptors were obtained from a man aged 55 to 70 with acute or convalescent COVID-19. CDR3s leave out the opening cysteine and the closing phenylalanine or tryptophan.

V: TRBV24-1
J: TRBJ2-2
CDR3: ATSDSTSGGFWGTGELF

V: TRBV9
J: TRBJ2-3
CDR3: ASSVVADTQY

V: TRBV6-1
J: TRBJ1-5
CDR3: ASSESPGLYNQPQH

V: TRBV9
J: TRBJ1-3
CDR3: ASTSSAGSGNTIY

V: TRBV5-1
J: TRBJ1-1
CDR3: ASSPLGQGNTEAF

V: TRBV5-5
J: TRBJ1-4
CDR3: ASSLAGHSTNEKLF

V: TRBV3-1/TRBV3-2
J: TRBJ1-3
CDR3: ASSQGSGGLGNTIY

V: TRBV18
J: TRBJ2-1
CDR3: ASSPLGSSYNEQF

V: TRBV9
J: TRBJ2-3
CDR3: ASSGQLGREAGADTQY

V: TRBV5-1
J: TRBJ2-1
CDR3: ASSLVGRDDNEQF

V: TRBV28
J: TRBJ2-7
CDR3: ATTAGTSGLAFY

V: TRBV9
J: TRBJ2-2
CDR3: ASSVVGTSNTGELF

V: TRBV5-8
J: TRBJ2-3
CDR3: ASSPWAASGGITDTQY

V: TRBV7-8
J: TRBJ1-3
CDR3: ASSLGRLQGRKRNTIY

V: TRBV9
J: TRBJ2-1
CDR3: ASSVSRGYNEQF

V: TRBV7-2
J: TRBJ1-3
CDR3: ASSSRTVSGNTIY

V: TRBV20-1
J: TRBJ2-3
CDR3: SASRLAGGKNTDTQY

V: TRBV5-1
J: TRBJ1-5
CDR3: ASSIRGQQPQH

V: TRBV29-1
J: TRBJ2-5
CDR3: SVEVEGEGETQY

V: TRBV5-8
J: TRBJ1-6
CDR3: ASRAGSNSPLH

V: TRBV5-1
J: TRBJ2-3
CDR3: ASSLQGSGAADTQY

V: TRBV3-1/TRBV3-2
J: TRBJ1-1
CDR3: ASSAGLHTEAF

V: TRBV12-3/TRBV12-4
J: TRBJ1-1
CDR3: ASSFTVNTEAF

V: TRBV7-2
J: TRBJ2-7
CDR3: ASSLGLAGGPRY

V: TRBV19
J: TRBJ1-1
CDR3: ASRGLVNTEAF